Below, one T cell receptor beta chain is given with its context. Its cognate antigen is unknown. In germline, CDR1 is SGHRS, CDR2 YFSETQ. J gave up 7 bases and V 1 base, and 6 bases lay outside the gene matches. The CDR3 contains 15 residues. Vbeta (60) and Jbeta (13) primers were used in the PCR. TCRdb's table, derived via immunoSEQ multiplex PCR, lists solely in-frame clones and lacks some. The sample shows some 250,000 clones, around 80% of them seen only once. The data stem from a study of cytomegalovirus exposure and HLA in healthy donors. About the research overall: A prior analysis found fewer than 120 million unique TCR beta sequences from some 190 million T cells.

Study results and limitations: Diagnosis of cytomegalovirus status made by the classifier reportedly showed high specificity and sensitivity. Later, an analysis showed that TCR beta chains associated with HLA were more clonally expanded than others that were equally common.

The sequenced sample was PBMCs. The receptor comes from a woman aged 40 to 50 in good health and CMV-seropositive. The chain has TRBV5-1 and TRBJ2-7; 12 bases are shared with TRBD1. The CDR3 sequence: CASSLLGDRGREQYF. CDR3 sequence (DNA): TGCGCCAGCAGCTTGCTAGGGGACAGGGGGCGGGAGCAGTACTTC. The complete variable domain, with remaining parts taken from reference TRBV5-1 and TRBJ2-7, reads KAGVTQTPRYLIKTRGQQVTLSCSPISGHRSVSWYQQTPGQGLQFLFEYFSETQRNKGNFPGRFSGRQFSNSRSEMNVSTLELGDSALYLCASSLLGDRGREQYFGPGTRLTVT.